Listed here are 5 T cell receptor beta chains from one sample, sequenced in a study of PD-1 blockade in classical Hodgkin lymphoma. Relapse was seen in all patients after autologous stem cell transplantation, and brentuximab vedotin exposure was variable. Clones were read by immunoSEQ multiplex PCR, and TCRdb kept only the in-frame ones, dropping some. The data show approximately 100,000 clones, with approximately 90% seen just once and under 8.5% held by the top ten. Material: peripheral blood mononuclear cells (PBMCs), obtained before the second cycle of nivolumab. These receptors came from a human donor with classical Hodgkin lymphoma.

The chain joins TRBV6-5 to TRBJ1-1; TRBD1 might be the D (5 bases). V lost 4 bases and J lost 11, with 17 bases in between. The CDR3 extends over 13 amino acids. CDR1 and CDR2 from the germline V gene are MNHEY and SVGAGI. The CDR3 is CASSSPGRQTAFF. The CDR3, as DNA: TGTGCCAGCAGTTCCCCGGGACGGCAAACGGCTTTCTTT.

This clone was seen a few times. This chain connects TRBV27 to TRBJ1-5; weak D call: TRBD1 (5 bases). CDR1 is MNHEY and CDR2 is SMNVEV in the germline V gene (reference sequence). The V gene lost 1 base and the J gene lost 7 bases, with 8 bases spanning the gap. The length of the CDR3 is 13 residues. The CDR3: CASSLFGDQPQHF. The CDR3 bases are TGTGCCAGCAGTTTATTCGGGGACCAGCCCCAGCATTTT.

The chain uses TRBV30 and TRBJ1-1; D not certain. This CDR3 is built from 13 residues. Trimming cost V 1 base and J 5 bases, with 11 bases left between them. Germline V gene sequence: CDR1 GTSNPN, CDR2 SVGIG (reference sequence). In nucleotides, the CDR3 is TGTGCCTGGAGTGGGGGAAGAGGGACTGAAGCTTTCTTT. Translation gives CAWSGGRGTEAFF.

The gene calls are TRBV4-1 and TRBJ1-1, with D hard to call. The CDR3 extends over 15 amino acids. Trimming stripped 1 base from V and 3 bases from J, with 12 bases between. The germline gives CDR1 MGHRA, CDR2 YSYEKL. In DNA form, the CDR3 reads TGCGCCAGCAGCCAAGCTTGGGATCTGTACACTGAAGCTTTCTTT. Translation gives CASSQAWDLYTEAFF.

Concerning this clone itself: A read error may produce the germline difference seen at one junction end. This chain joins TRBV11-2 and TRBJ2-1; maybe TRBD2 (6 bases). The CDR3 has 13 residues. Per germline, CDR1 SGHAT and CDR2 FQNNGV. The CDR3 reads CASSTPGVPPTIF. In DNA, the CDR3 is TGTGCCAGCAGCACCCCGGGAGTCCCCCCCACAATCTTC.